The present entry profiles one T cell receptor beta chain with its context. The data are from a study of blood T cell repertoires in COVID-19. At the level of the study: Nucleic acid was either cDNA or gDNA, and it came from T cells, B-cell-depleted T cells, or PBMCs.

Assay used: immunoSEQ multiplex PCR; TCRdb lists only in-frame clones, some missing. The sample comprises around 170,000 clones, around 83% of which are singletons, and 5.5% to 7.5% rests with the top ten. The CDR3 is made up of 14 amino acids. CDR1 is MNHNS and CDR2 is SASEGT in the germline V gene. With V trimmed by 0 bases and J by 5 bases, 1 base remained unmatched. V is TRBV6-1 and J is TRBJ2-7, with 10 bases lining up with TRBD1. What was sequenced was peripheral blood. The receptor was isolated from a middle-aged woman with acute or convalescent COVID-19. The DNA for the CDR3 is TGTGCCAGCAGTGAAGCGGGACAGGGGAACGAGCAGTACTTC. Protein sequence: CASSEAGQGNEQYF.